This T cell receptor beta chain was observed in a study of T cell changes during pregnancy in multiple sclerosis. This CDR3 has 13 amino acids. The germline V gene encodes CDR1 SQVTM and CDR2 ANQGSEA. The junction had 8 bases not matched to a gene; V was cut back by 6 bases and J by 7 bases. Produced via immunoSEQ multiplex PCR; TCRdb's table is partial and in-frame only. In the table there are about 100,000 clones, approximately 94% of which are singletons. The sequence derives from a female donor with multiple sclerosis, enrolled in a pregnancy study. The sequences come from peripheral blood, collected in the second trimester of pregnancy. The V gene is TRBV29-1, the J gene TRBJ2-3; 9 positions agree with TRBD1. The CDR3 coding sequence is TGCAGCGTCTGGACAGGGGAAGGAAATACGCAGTATTTT. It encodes CSVWTGEGNTQYF.